Presented here are 7 T cell receptor beta chains from one specimen sequenced in a study of T-cell reconstitution after alpha-beta-depleted transplantation in children. The TCRbeta library incorporated unique molecular identifiers. TCRdb analysed the PCR reads with MiXCR anew, one entry per CDR3 protein. The data show about 830,000 distinct CDR3 sequences, around 15% seen once. Sequencing was performed on PBMCs, mostly from graft donor cells, taken 360 days after TCRalphabeta/CD19-depleted stem cell transplant. These receptors were collected from a male patient under 18 who had a stem cell transplant for acute lymphoblastic leukemia, so the T cells may come from the graft donor.

The sample holds a few counts of this clonotype. V gene TRBV5-1 combines with J gene TRBJ1-4, with no clear D. Germline V gene lookup returns CDR1 SGHRS and CDR2 YFSETQ. Trimming cost V 1 base and J 5 bases, with 18 bases left between them. CDR3 length: 17 amino acids. Here the CDR3 reads CASSLPPGRGVNEKLFF. CDR3 nucleotide sequence: TGCGCCAGCAGCTTGCCGCCCGGCCGCGGTGTGAATGAAAAACTGTTTTTT.

This rearrangement joins TRBV27 to TRBJ2-1; weak D call: TRBD2 (6 bases). V lost 6 bases to trimming and J lost 7 bases, with 13 bases between them. The CDR3 is 13 residues long. Germline assignment: CDR1 MNHEY and CDR2 SMNVEV (reference sequence). In nucleotides, the CDR3 is TGTGCCAGCAGGACTAGGAATAGGAATGAGCAGTTCTTC. It encodes CASRTRNRNEQFF.

This clonotype was seen more than once but under ten times. The J gene is TRBJ2-1, the V gene TRBV6-1; D not certain. V shed 7 bases and J shed 2 bases, with 18 bases lying between them. Looked up from germline, CDR1 is MNHNS and CDR2 is SASEGT. The CDR3 has 16 residues. In DNA, the CDR3 is TGTGCCAGCAAACCCCCCTGGAAGGGCCCCTACAATGAGCAGTTCTTC. This encodes CASKPPWKGPYNEQFF.

The chain carries TRBV6-1 and TRBJ2-1, with 7 bases fitting TRBD2. The CDR3 spans 15 residues. Germline CDR1 MNHNS, CDR2 SASEGT. V was clipped by 5 bases and J by 9 bases; unmatched bases: 13. CDR3 amino acids: CASSRNPQTGGEQFF. The DNA for the CDR3 is TGTGCCAGCAGTCGCAACCCGCAGACGGGAGGTGAGCAGTTCTTC.

In this sample, this clonotype turned up a few times. The chain uses TRBV5-1 and TRBJ2-7; D gene ambiguous. The CDR3 loop spans 13 amino acids. Germline V gene lookup returns CDR1 SGHRS and CDR2 YFSETQ. V dropped 4 bases and J dropped 0 bases, with 8 bases sitting between them. CDR3 in amino acids: CASSIPLSYEQYF. In DNA, the CDR3 is TGCGCCAGCAGCATACCCCTCTCCTACGAGCAGTACTTC.

In the case of this clonotype: At one end, the junction sequence differs from germline, possibly due to a read error. The chain joins TRBV5-1 to TRBJ2-1; 7 nucleotides agree with TRBD2. Looked up from germline, CDR1 is SGHRS and CDR2 is YFSETQ. The CDR3 is made up of 19 amino acids. As DNA, the CDR3 is TGCTCCAGCAGCTTGGTGGGGGGAGCAGCGGGGACCCCCTACAATGAGCAGTTCTTC. Translation gives CSSSLVGGAAGTPYNEQFF.

This clonotype was picked up many times. The chain has TRBV20-1 and TRBJ2-1; 10 bases fit TRBD2. The CDR3 contains 16 residues. Germline V CDR1 and CDR2: DFQATT, SNEGSKA (reference sequence). After removal of 4 bases from V and 9 bases from J, the junction contained 15 bases not matched to a gene. In DNA, the CDR3 is TGCAGTGCTACCTCCCGGGGGCTAGCGGGAGTAGGTGAGCAGTTCTTC. This gives the protein CSATSRGLAGVGEQFF.